The entry below describes one T cell receptor beta chain. What it binds is not known. Germline V gene sequence: CDR1 SGHRS, CDR2 YFSETQ. Unmatched junction bases numbered 8, after V lost 0 bases and J lost 2 bases. CDR3 length: 18 amino acids. The data derive from a study of response to subunit inactivated influenza vaccine. Study-level findings and limits: The authors offered the suggestion that each seasonal influenza vaccination recruits few new T cells.

TCRdb independently ran MiXCR on the RT-PCR reads; one entry per CDR3 protein. Of 650,000 to 800,000 distinct CDR3 sequences listed, 11% to 15% are singletons. The sequence came from a man aged 50 to 59 who received an inactivated influenza vaccine. The V gene is TRBV5-1, the J gene TRBJ1-6, with TRBD1 matching 7 bases. The sample consisted of PBMCs from blood, taken approximately 15 days before vaccination. The CDR3 protein is CASSLVGQRDPYNSPLHF. The CDR3 DNA reads as TGCGCCAGCAGCTTGGTGGGACAGAGGGACCCCTATAATTCACCCCTCCACTTT.